Following are 26 T cell receptor beta chains from one sample sequenced in a study of beta chain features in type 1 diabetes. Overall study results and limits: All four CD4+ subsets from Type 1 diabetes patients carried moderately but significantly shorter TCRB CDR3s.

Every isolated RNA sample was fully reverse transcribed, so sequencing captured expressed TCRB transcripts. Some clones are missing from TCRdb's copy, which holds only in-frame ones; the method was immunoSEQ multiplex PCR. The table records about 150,000 clones, about 10% of them present only once. No antigen has been assigned to these receptors. The sample consisted of central memory CD4+ T cells from blood. The receptors derive from a woman aged 25 to 45 with type 1 diabetes.

This CDR3 reads CASSYRGGRSTDTQYF. CDR3 sequence (DNA): TGTGCCAGCAGCTACAGGGGGGGCCGGAGCACAGATACGCAGTATTTT. This chain joins TRBV6-5 and TRBJ2-3; a possible D gene is TRBD1 (8 bases). Germline CDR1 is MNHEY and CDR2 is SVGAGI. Trimming removed 6 bases at V and 0 bases at J, with 16 bases between. This CDR3 contains 16 residues.

This chain uses TRBV7-8 with TRBJ1-1, with D unclear. In germline, CDR1 is SGHVS, CDR2 FQNEAQ. Trimming cost V 3 bases and J 1 base, with 6 bases left between them. The CDR3 has 13 residues. The CDR3 nucleotides are TGTGCCAGCAGCTTCGTCGGGAACACTGAAGCTTTCTTT. It specifies CASSFVGNTEAFF.

This chain connects TRBV7-9 to TRBJ1-2, with D uncertain. The germline CDR1 and CDR2 sequences are SEHNR and FQNEAQ (reference sequence). The V end lost 1 base, the J end lost 4 bases, and 10 bases lay between the germline ends. The CDR3 is 14 amino acids. This CDR3 reads CASSLELQSYGYTF. The DNA of the CDR3 is TGTGCCAGCAGCTTAGAGTTACAGAGCTATGGCTACACCTTC.

This chain uses TRBV19 with TRBJ1-2, with 8 positions matching TRBD1. V was pared by 4 bases and J by 4 bases, with 5 bases of the junction left unmatched. Germline V lookup: CDR1 LNHDA, CDR2 SQIVND (reference sequence). The CDR3 has 14 amino acids. The CDR3 here is CASSTSGGSYGYTF. Written as DNA, the CDR3 is TGTGCCAGTAGTACTTCAGGGGGCAGCTATGGCTACACCTTC.

This clone has more than one count but fewer than ten. The V gene is TRBV18, the J gene TRBJ1-2, with D possibly being TRBD1 (6 bases). Germline CDR1 KGHSH, CDR2 LQKENI. This CDR3 is 13 amino acids long. Between the trimmed V and J ends, which lost 3 bases and 6 bases, there was a span of 11 bases. The CDR3 is CASSPGQTDGYTF. The CDR3, as DNA: TGTGCCAGCTCACCCGGACAGACGGATGGCTACACCTTC. The variable domain in full, completed from reference TRBV18 and TRBJ1-2, reads NAGVMQNPRHLVRRRGQEARLRCSPMKGHSHVYWYRQLPEEGLKFMVYLQKENIIDESGMPKERFSAEFPKEGPSILRIQQVVRGDSAAYFCASSPGQTDGYTFGSGTRLTVV.

This sequence joins TRBV27 and TRBJ1-1; 7 bases agree with TRBD1. Germline CDR1 MNHEY, CDR2 SMNVEV (reference sequence). The CDR3 is 14 residues long. The trim removed 3 bases at V and 2 bases at J, leaving 3 bases unmatched. The CDR3 reads CASSLRGRNTEAFF. CDR3 DNA: TGTGCCAGCAGTTTGAGGGGGCGAAACACTGAAGCTTTCTTT.

This clone appeared a few times. The genes are TRBV30 and TRBJ1-4; D call uncertain. V gave up 0 bases and J gave up 4 bases, with 3 bases separating them. Germline V lookup: CDR1 GTSNPN, CDR2 SVGIG (reference sequence). The CDR3 consists of 12 residues. CDR3 DNA sequence: TGTGCCTGGAGTGTACTTAATGAAAAACTGTTTTTT. Its protein product is CAWSVLNEKLFF.

Only a few counts were recorded for this clone. The limits of the CDR3 on the DNA are not certain, so only TCRdb's listed CDR3 is given. The same CDR3 is also encoded by other DNA sequences in this sample. This chain links TRBV4-1 with TRBJ1-2; the table's D call TRBD1 went unverified against the DNA. The CDR3 sequence runs 16 residues, both termini included. CDR1 is MGHRA and CDR2 is YSYEKL in the germline V gene. The CDR3 here is CASSQDSLDNYYGYTF.

This clone was found a few times. The chain uses TRBV29-1 and TRBJ1-2; 8 nucleotides line up with TRBD1. This CDR3 is 15 amino acids long. V lost 5 bases to trimming and J lost 4 bases; unmatched junction nucleotides: 12. CDR1 is SQVTM and CDR2 is ANQGSEA in the germline V gene. The CDR3 sequence: CSVFEGTGKGYGYTF. In DNA, the CDR3 is TGCAGCGTTTTCGAAGGGACAGGAAAAGGCTATGGCTACACCTTC.

This sequence joins TRBV5-1 and TRBJ2-2; 9 bases match TRBD1. CDR1 SGHRS and CDR2 YFSETQ come from the germline V gene. The CDR3 contains 17 residues. V shed 3 bases and J 4 bases; nucleotides not matched to a gene: 10. As DNA, the CDR3 is TGCGCCAGCAGCTCGAAGAGGACAGGGGTGGGCACCGGGGAGCTGTTTTTT. This gives the protein CASSSKRTGVGTGELFF. The full variable domain, rest sourced from reference TRBV5-1 and TRBJ2-2, is KAGVTQTPRYLIKTRGQQVTLSCSPISGHRSVSWYQQTPGQGLQFLFEYFSETQRNKGNFPGRFSGRQFSNSRSEMNVSTLELGDSALYLCASSSKRTGVGTGELFFGEGSRLTVL.

V is TRBV7-9 and J is TRBJ1-5; 9 bases agree with TRBD1. From germline, CDR1 is SEHNR and CDR2 FQNEAQ (reference sequence). Trimming at V came to 5 bases and at J to 2 bases, leaving 10 bases not matched to a gene. This CDR3 is 17 amino acids long. This CDR3 is CASSREQGAGGNQPQHF. The CDR3 DNA is TGTGCCAGCAGCCGAGAACAGGGGGCAGGAGGCAATCAGCCCCAGCATTTT. The entire variable domain, with the rest obtained from reference TRBV7-9 and TRBJ1-5, is as follows: DTGVSQNPRHKITKRGQNVTFRCDPISEHNRLYWYRQTLGQGPEFLTYFQNEAQLEKSRLLSDRFSAERPKGSFSTLEIQRTEQGDSAMYLCASSREQGAGGNQPQHFGDGTRLSIL.

The CDR3, as DNA: TGTGCCAGCAGCTTAGCGGGGGGGACTAGCACCGTCAATGAGCAGTTCTTC. This translates into CASSLAGGTSTVNEQFF. The V and J genes are TRBV7-8 and TRBJ2-1; 9 nucleotides match TRBD2. The trim removed 0 bases at V and 6 bases at J, leaving 9 bases unmatched. Per germline, CDR1 SGHVS and CDR2 FQNEAQ. The CDR3 runs 17 residues.

This clone was seen a few times. The chain links TRBV5-1 to TRBJ2-5; 7 bases fit TRBD2. V lost 3 bases to trimming and J lost 1 base; unmatched junction nucleotides: 6. The CDR3 consists of 15 residues. Per the germline V gene, CDR1 is SGHRS and CDR2 is YFSETQ. Here the CDR3 DNA reads TGCGCCAGCAGCTGGACTAGGGCAGGCCAAGAGACCCAGTACTTC. Amino acids: CASSWTRAGQETQYF.

This chain joins TRBV4-2 and TRBJ2-7; D may be TRBD1 (5 bases). Germline V lookup: CDR1 LGHNA, CDR2 YNFKEQ. V was trimmed by 4 bases and J by 0 bases, leaving 13 bases between them. The CDR3 totals 15 residues. The CDR3 DNA follows: TGTGCCAGCAGCCCGGACACGGCCTACTCCTACGAGCAGTACTTC. It encodes CASSPDTAYSYEQYF.

This chain connects TRBV7-9 to TRBJ1-5, with 7 bases lining up with TRBD1. J gave up 0 bases and V 5 bases, and 4 bases lay outside the gene matches. The CDR3 runs 15 residues. Per germline, CDR1 SEHNR and CDR2 FQNEAQ (reference sequence). CDR3 in amino acids: CASSPTGVSNQPQHF. The CDR3 DNA is TGTGCCAGCAGCCCAACAGGGGTTAGCAATCAGCCCCAGCATTTT. The full variable domain, in which reference TRBV7-9 and TRBJ1-5 provide the parts outside the CDR3, is DTGVSQNPRHKITKRGQNVTFRCDPISEHNRLYWYRQTLGQGPEFLTYFQNEAQLEKSRLLSDRFSAERPKGSFSTLEIQRTEQGDSAMYLCASSPTGVSNQPQHFGDGTRLSIL.

This clone was detected a few times. The rearrangement uses TRBV25-1 and TRBJ2-2; tentative D call: TRBD1 (6 bases). V shed 5 bases and J shed 2 bases, with 12 bases lying between them. CDR1 and CDR2 from the germline V gene are MGHDK and SYGVNS. The CDR3 is 15 amino acids. The CDR3: CASSSDRLNTGELFF. The CDR3 region has the DNA TGTGCCAGCAGTTCCGACAGGTTAAACACCGGGGAGCTGTTTTTT.

This clone appeared a few times. The sample holds other DNA sequences that translate to the same CDR3. The chain combines TRBV29-1 with TRBJ2-7; TRBD1 matches 8 bases. The CDR3 sequence is 13 residues long. CDR1 is SQVTM and CDR2 is ANQGSEA in the germline V gene. Unmatched junction bases numbered 6, after V lost 4 bases and J lost 4 bases. Here the CDR3 DNA reads TGCAGCGTTGGGGGGCAGGGGGCTTACGAGCAGTACTTC. Encoded protein: CSVGGQGAYEQYF.

This chain uses TRBV30 with TRBJ2-1; 7 bases are a match to TRBD2. The trim removed 1 base at V and 3 bases at J, leaving 6 bases unmatched. Per the germline V gene, CDR1 is GTSNPN and CDR2 is SVGIG (reference sequence). The CDR3 consists of 15 residues. In DNA, the CDR3 is TGTGCCTGGAGTGAGAGCGGGATCTACTACAATGAGCAGTTCTTC. Translating it yields CAWSESGIYYNEQFF.

CDR3 bases: TGCGCCAGCAGTCTCTCGACAGGGGAGAGCTATGGCTACACCTTC. Translating it yields CASSLSTGESYGYTF. The chain joins TRBV5-1 to TRBJ1-2; 8 positions agree with TRBD1. V gave up 5 bases and J gave up 4 bases; unmatched junction bases: 10. The CDR3 length is 15 residues. Germline-derived CDR1 and CDR2 are SGHRS and YFSETQ.

With regard to this clone: Additional DNA sequences in this sample encode the identical CDR3. The chain carries TRBV7-9 and TRBJ1-1, with a tentative D call TRBD1 (6 bases). Trimming left V 4 bases short and J 2 bases short, with 8 bases between. This CDR3 region has 13 residues. CDR1 is SEHNR, CDR2 FQNEAQ, per germline (reference sequence). CDR3 sequence reads: CASSSQGNTEAFF. The CDR3 nucleotides are TGTGCCAGCAGCTCACAGGGAAACACTGAAGCTTTCTTT.

This clone has at least ten counts. The genes are TRBV4-2 and TRBJ2-4; 9 bases fit TRBD2. V shed 0 bases and J 9 bases; nucleotides not matched to a gene: 0. Per germline, CDR1 LGHNA and CDR2 YNFKEQ. The CDR3 extends over 13 amino acids. CDR3: CASSQERGGIQYF. The DNA of the CDR3 is TGTGCCAGCAGCCAAGAGCGGGGGGGCATTCAGTACTTC.

The chain is built from TRBV14 and TRBJ1-2; TRBD1 agrees at 7 bases. Germline V lookup: CDR1 SGHDN, CDR2 FVKESK. Trimming at V came to 4 bases and at J to 3 bases, leaving 11 bases not matched to a gene. This CDR3 is built from 16 residues. In DNA, the CDR3 is TGTGCCAGCAGCCCTCGGACAGGTCGATCTGACTATGGCTACACCTTC. Its protein is CASSPRTGRSDYGYTF.

On this clone itself: The same CDR3 arises from other DNA sequences in this sample as well. The chain links TRBV10-3 to TRBJ2-6; D is perhaps TRBD2 (5 bases). Trimming cost V 0 bases and J 2 bases, with 8 bases left between them. This CDR3 is 16 amino acids long. Germline V lookup: CDR1 ENHRY, CDR2 SYGVKD. CDR3: CAISESPGTGANVLTF. For the CDR3, the DNA is TGTGCCATCAGTGAGTCCCCCGGGACTGGGGCCAACGTCCTGACTTTC.

The table lists this clone with many counts. The chain links TRBV5-6 to TRBJ2-7; perhaps TRBD2 as D (5 bases). CDR1 is SGHDT, CDR2 YYEEEE, per germline. Trimming took off 1 base at V and 3 bases at J, with 5 bases between the two ends. The CDR3 is 12 amino acids. Here the CDR3 reads CASSLRDYEQYF. In nucleotides, the CDR3 is TGTGCCAGCAGCTTGCGGGACTACGAGCAGTACTTC.

This clone has only a few counts. The chain links TRBV2 to TRBJ2-7; maybe TRBD2 (5 bases). CDR1 and CDR2 from the germline V gene are SNHLY and FYNNEI. The CDR3 runs to 12 residues. The V end was cut by 7 bases, the J end by 5 bases, with 12 bases between. The CDR3 DNA reads as TGTGCCAGCAAGCTCGAGGGAGACGAGCAGTACTTC. This sequence encodes CASKLEGDEQYF.

The chain is built from TRBV5-4 and TRBJ2-7; the D gene is possibly TRBD2 (5 bases). This CDR3 is 15 amino acids long. CDR1 and CDR2 (germline): SGHNT, YYREEE (reference sequence). With 3 bases removed from V and 2 bases from J, the gap between germline ends came to 15 bases. The CDR3 region is CASSYLPGGTYEQYF. The CDR3 nucleotides read TGTGCCAGCAGCTACCTGCCCGGAGGAACCTACGAGCAGTACTTC.